The next 8 T cell receptor beta chains were all read from a single sample in a study of siplizumab effects on memory and regulatory T cells. The assay was immunoSEQ multiplex PCR, and TCRdb's table has in-frame clones only and misses some. This table holds about 100,000 clones, around nine tenths found once. The specimen sequenced was non-Treg CD4+ T cells sorted from blood. Every receptor here comes from a human donor in good health.

V usage is TRBV30 and J usage is TRBJ1-2; a weak D match, TRBD1 (5 bases). CDR3 length: 12 amino acids. Trimming pared 5 bases from V and 4 bases from J, leaving 11 bases between. The germline V gene encodes CDR1 GTSNPN and CDR2 SVGIG (reference sequence). CDR3 sequence (DNA): TGTGCCTGGGCGCGGGGGGGCTATGGCTACACCTTC. Amino acid sequence: CAWARGGYGYTF.

Concerning this clone: In the same sample, other DNA sequences code for this CDR3. The CDR3 here is CASSSSGTGTYEQYF. The CDR3 nucleotides read TGTGCCAGCAGTTCGTCCGGGACAGGGACCTACGAGCAGTACTTC. The chain joins TRBV28 to TRBJ2-7, with 9 bases aligning to TRBD1. V shed 4 bases and J 2 bases; nucleotides not matched to a gene: 6. The CDR3 length is 15 residues. Germline V lookup: CDR1 MDHEN, CDR2 SYDVKM.

The chain is built from TRBV28 and TRBJ1-4, with D unresolved. CDR1 and CDR2 from the germline V gene are MDHEN and SYDVKM. Trimming shortened V by 5 bases and J by 8 bases, and 18 bases separated the two germline ends. This CDR3 contains 15 residues. CDR3 nucleotides: TGTGCCAGCAGTCCGCCGACCGGTACGTGGGAAAAACTGTTTTTT. As protein: CASSPPTGTWEKLFF.

The V gene is TRBV6-1, the J gene TRBJ2-3, with 11 nucleotides matching TRBD2. V shed 2 bases and J 0 bases; nucleotides not matched to a gene: 4. The V gene's germline CDR1 is MNHNS and CDR2 SASEGT. The CDR3 has 17 amino acids. CDR3 nucleotides: TGTGCCAGCAGTGAACCGAGGACTAGCGGGAGCACAGATACGCAGTATTTT. Translated, it gives CASSEPRTSGSTDTQYF.

This clone was counted a single time. V gene TRBV4-1 combines with J gene TRBJ2-1; 10 nucleotides line up with TRBD2. This CDR3 has 17 amino acids. CDR1 is MGHRA and CDR2 is YSYEKL in the germline V gene. V shed 2 bases, J shed 8 bases, and the junction held 12 bases outside the gene matches. CDR3 nucleotide sequence: TGCGCCAGCAGCCAATCTTTGGTGGCTAGCGGGAGTGATGAGCAGTTCTTC. Translation: CASSQSLVASGSDEQFF.

V usage is TRBV5-8 and J usage is TRBJ2-1; no firm D call. The CDR3 covers 15 residues. From germline, CDR1 is SGHTS and CDR2 YDEGEE. V was clipped by 2 bases and J by 0 bases, with 9 bases between them. The CDR3 here is CASSFSRSSYNEQFF. Here the CDR3 DNA reads TGTGCCAGCAGCTTTAGCAGGAGCTCCTACAATGAGCAGTTCTTC.

This sequence joins TRBV6-6 and TRBJ1-2; D is unclear. Germline V gives CDR1 MNHNY, CDR2 SVGAGI (reference sequence). The CDR3 is 13 amino acids. The ends were cut back, 6 bases at V and 3 bases at J, with 11 bases in the middle. The CDR3 spells CASSKVVDYGYTF. CDR3 bases: TGTGCCAGCAGCAAAGTGGTCGACTATGGCTACACCTTC.

DNA of the CDR3: TGTGCCAGCAGCTTTAACCGACCTAATTCACCCCTCCACTTT. This translates into CASSFNRPNSPLHF. V usage is TRBV7-8 and J usage is TRBJ1-6, with no clear D. The CDR3 totals 14 residues. Trimming cost V 3 bases and J 6 bases, with 9 bases left between them. Germline V gene lookup returns CDR1 SGHVS and CDR2 FQNEAQ.